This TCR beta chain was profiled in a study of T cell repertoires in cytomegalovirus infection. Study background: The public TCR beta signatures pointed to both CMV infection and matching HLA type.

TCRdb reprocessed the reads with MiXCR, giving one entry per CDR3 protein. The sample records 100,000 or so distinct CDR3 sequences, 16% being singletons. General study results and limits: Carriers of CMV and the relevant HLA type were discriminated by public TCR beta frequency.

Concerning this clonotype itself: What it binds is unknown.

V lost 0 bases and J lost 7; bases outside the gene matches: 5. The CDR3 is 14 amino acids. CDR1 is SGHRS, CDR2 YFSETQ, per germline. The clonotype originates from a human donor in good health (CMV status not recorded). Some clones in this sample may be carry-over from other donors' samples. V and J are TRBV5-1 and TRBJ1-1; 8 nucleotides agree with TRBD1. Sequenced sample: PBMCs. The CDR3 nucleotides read TGCGCCAGCAGCTTGGGCCCAGGGGGCTTTGAAGCTTTCTTT. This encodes CASSLGPGGFEAFF.